This TCR beta chain was captured in a study of shared clonotypes between healthy human individuals. The study, taken as a whole, reports: Sampling included only blood; tissue repertoires likely differ.

The material for each subset, its genomic DNA, was split evenly across several immunoSEQ plates. Source study methods: As immunoSEQ supplied junction-only sequences (without quality scores), filtering differed. The repertoire was sequenced with immunoSEQ multiplex PCR; TCRdb's copy has only in-frame clones and lacks some. V and J calls and clone size are as listed in that table; D and trimming were resolved from the DNA. The data contain some 2,000,000 clones, roughly 94% of them singletons. Details on this clone: Its antigen is unknown.

The CDR3 is made up of 12 amino acids. Germline-derived CDR1 and CDR2 are MDHEN and SYDVKM. The V end was cut by 5 bases, the J end by 4 bases, with 8 bases between. This TCR was sampled from a man aged 18 to 30 in good health. The genes are TRBV28 and TRBJ1-2; D is uncertain. The sample taken for sequencing was naive CD4+ T cells sorted from blood. Documented subset: CD45RA+ positively selected. The CDR3 nucleotides are TGTGCCAGCAGTATGACCGTCTATGGCTACACCTTC. It encodes CASSMTVYGYTF.